These 12 T cell receptor beta chains were all obtained from the same sample, sequenced in a study of cytomegalovirus exposure and HLA in healthy donors. Primers: 60 Vbeta forward and 13 Jbeta reverse. Here immunoSEQ multiplex PCR was the method, and the copy in TCRdb shows in-frame clones only, minus some. This sample has 150,000 to 200,000 clones, with about four fifths found just once. Sequencing was done on a sample of PBMCs. The receptors derive from a girl under 18 in good health and CMV-seropositive.

V and J are TRBV27 and TRBJ2-5, with 7 positions matching TRBD1. CDR3 length: 13 residues. CDR1 is MNHEY, CDR2 SMNVEV, per germline (reference sequence). Unmatched junction bases numbered 5, after V lost 5 bases and J lost 5 bases. The CDR3 DNA reads TGTGCCAGCAGTCAGACAGGGACGGAGACCCAGTACTTC. Translation gives CASSQTGTETQYF.

The chain employs TRBV7-9 and TRBJ2-3; the D gene is possibly TRBD2 (5 bases). CDR3 length: 15 residues. In germline, CDR1 is SEHNR, CDR2 FQNEAQ (reference sequence). V was clipped by 3 bases and J by 3 bases, with 13 bases between them. The CDR3 nucleotides read TGTGCCAGCAGCTTGATTAGCGAGGGAACAGATACGCAGTATTTT. Translating gives CASSLISEGTDTQYF.

This clone was seen a handful of times. The J gene is TRBJ1-2, the V gene TRBV7-2; D call uncertain. Trimming shortened V by 10 bases and J by 1 base, and 19 bases separated the two germline ends. CDR1 and CDR2 (germline): SGHTA, FQGNSA. The CDR3 totals 15 residues. CDR3 in amino acids: CAITPTTEGNYGYTF. The CDR3 bases are TGTGCCATTACTCCCACCACAGAGGGTAACTATGGCTACACCTTC.

This clone was seen a single time. In DNA, the CDR3 is TGTGCCAGCAGCTTAGTCTCCGGCACCGGGGAGCTGTTTTTT. It specifies CASSLVSGTGELFF. The chain couples TRBV7-2 to TRBJ2-2, with no clear D. This CDR3 has 14 amino acids. CDR1 is SGHTA, CDR2 FQGNSA, per germline. Trimming pared 1 base from V and 4 bases from J, leaving 7 bases between.

The rearrangement uses TRBV27 and TRBJ1-1; D uncertain. The germline gives CDR1 MNHEY, CDR2 SMNVEV (reference sequence). There are 13 residues in the CDR3. Trimming cost V 7 bases and J 4 bases, with 13 bases left between them. CDR3 DNA: TGTGCCAGCATAGGAGGCCCGGGCACTGAAGCTTTCTTT. Translated: CASIGGPGTEAFF.

The rearrangement uses TRBV27 and TRBJ1-6, with D maybe TRBD1 (6 bases). The CDR3 sequence is 14 residues long. The germline V gene encodes CDR1 MNHEY and CDR2 SMNVEV (reference sequence). Trimming pared 3 bases from V and 7 bases from J, leaving 10 bases between. The CDR3 bases are TGTGCCAGCAGTTTCCAGGGGCTCAATTCACCCCTCCACTTT. Protein sequence: CASSFQGLNSPLHF.

The chain has TRBV5-1 and TRBJ1-2; weak D call: TRBD1 (6 bases). V dropped 3 bases and J dropped 8 bases, with 8 bases sitting between them. The CDR3 length is 11 residues. Germline V lookup: CDR1 SGHRS, CDR2 YFSETQ. The CDR3: CASSSDSGYTF. Written as DNA, the CDR3 is TGCGCCAGCAGCTCGGACAGCGGCTACACCTTC. The full variable domain, completed using reference TRBV5-1 and TRBJ1-2, is KAGVTQTPRYLIKTRGQQVTLSCSPISGHRSVSWYQQTPGQGLQFLFEYFSETQRNKGNFPGRFSGRQFSNSRSEMNVSTLELGDSALYLCASSSDSGYTFGSGTRLTVV.

This clone has only one observation. This rearrangement joins TRBV6-6 to TRBJ1-6, with D unclear. Trimming cost V 2 bases and J 3 bases, with 8 bases left between them. Germline V gene data show CDR1 as MNHNY and CDR2 as SVGAGI (reference sequence). This CDR3 spans 15 amino acids. CDR3 sequence reads: CASSYPFSYNSPLHF. CDR3 in DNA: TGTGCCAGCAGTTACCCCTTTAGCTATAATTCACCCCTCCACTTT.

The CDR3 spells CASSETGFGELFF. The CDR3 bases are TGTGCCAGTAGCGAGACAGGGTTCGGGGAGCTGTTTTTT. V is TRBV19 and J is TRBJ2-2; 7 bases are shared with TRBD1. The CDR3 runs 13 residues. Trimming removed 6 bases from V and 7 bases from J; junction bases left unmatched: 5. Germline values: CDR1 LNHDA, CDR2 SQIVND (reference sequence).

The table lists this clone with a few counts. The V gene is TRBV10-3, the J gene TRBJ2-1; tentative D call: TRBD2 (6 bases). V was clipped by 2 bases and J by 8 bases, with 10 bases between them. This CDR3 region has 13 residues. Per the germline V gene, CDR1 is ENHRY and CDR2 is SYGVKD. CDR3 nucleotides: TGTGCCATCAGTGAGATGCCGGGGGATGAGCAGTTCTTC. Its protein is CAISEMPGDEQFF.

This chain links TRBV27 with TRBJ2-6, with unresolved D. V lost 0 bases to trimming and J lost 1 base, with 7 bases between them. In germline, CDR1 is MNHEY, CDR2 SMNVEV (reference sequence). This CDR3 is built from 16 residues. CDR3 protein: CASSLSRPSGANVLTF. The CDR3 region has the DNA TGTGCCAGCAGTTTATCGCGGCCTTCTGGGGCCAACGTCCTGACTTTC.

The chain is built from TRBV7-9 and TRBJ1-4; 9 bases fit TRBD1. The ends lost 4 bases at V and 8 bases at J; junction bases unmatched: 5. Per germline, CDR1 SEHNR and CDR2 FQNEAQ (reference sequence). The CDR3 contains 14 residues. The CDR3 here is CASSSQGAKEKLFF. The CDR3 DNA follows: TGTGCCAGCAGCTCACAGGGGGCAAAAGAAAAACTGTTTTTT.